This T cell receptor beta chain was sequenced for a study of shared clonotypes between healthy human individuals. On sorted subsets, replicate PCRs used roughly 220 ng DNA, or around 30,000 T cell genomes. Using immunoSEQ multiplex PCR, the repertoire was profiled, and TCRdb retains in-frame clones only, with some absent. The repertoire holds about 2 million clones, with around 95% as singletons. This clone was seen a single time. What it recognizes is unknown. The same CDR3 also results from other DNA sequences found in this sample. The length of the CDR3 is 14 residues. V shed 1 base and J shed 1 base, with 7 bases lying between them. Germline loops: CDR1 LNHDA, CDR2 SQIVND (reference sequence). Notes on the study in general: Clonotypes that were shared across a few donors made up around 4.6% of naive CD4 clonotypes. Represented genetic and exposure-history diversity was restricted by having few donors. Naive subsets generally exceeded memory subsets in estimated richness.

The TCR comes from a man aged 18 to 29 in good health. The sequencing input was naive CD4+ T cells sorted from blood. Documented subset: CD45RA+ positively selected. The V gene is TRBV19, the J gene TRBJ1-1, with D hard to call. The CDR3 spells CASSIGLENTEAFF. The CDR3 DNA reads TGTGCCAGTAGTATAGGGCTGGAGAACACTGAAGCTTTCTTT.